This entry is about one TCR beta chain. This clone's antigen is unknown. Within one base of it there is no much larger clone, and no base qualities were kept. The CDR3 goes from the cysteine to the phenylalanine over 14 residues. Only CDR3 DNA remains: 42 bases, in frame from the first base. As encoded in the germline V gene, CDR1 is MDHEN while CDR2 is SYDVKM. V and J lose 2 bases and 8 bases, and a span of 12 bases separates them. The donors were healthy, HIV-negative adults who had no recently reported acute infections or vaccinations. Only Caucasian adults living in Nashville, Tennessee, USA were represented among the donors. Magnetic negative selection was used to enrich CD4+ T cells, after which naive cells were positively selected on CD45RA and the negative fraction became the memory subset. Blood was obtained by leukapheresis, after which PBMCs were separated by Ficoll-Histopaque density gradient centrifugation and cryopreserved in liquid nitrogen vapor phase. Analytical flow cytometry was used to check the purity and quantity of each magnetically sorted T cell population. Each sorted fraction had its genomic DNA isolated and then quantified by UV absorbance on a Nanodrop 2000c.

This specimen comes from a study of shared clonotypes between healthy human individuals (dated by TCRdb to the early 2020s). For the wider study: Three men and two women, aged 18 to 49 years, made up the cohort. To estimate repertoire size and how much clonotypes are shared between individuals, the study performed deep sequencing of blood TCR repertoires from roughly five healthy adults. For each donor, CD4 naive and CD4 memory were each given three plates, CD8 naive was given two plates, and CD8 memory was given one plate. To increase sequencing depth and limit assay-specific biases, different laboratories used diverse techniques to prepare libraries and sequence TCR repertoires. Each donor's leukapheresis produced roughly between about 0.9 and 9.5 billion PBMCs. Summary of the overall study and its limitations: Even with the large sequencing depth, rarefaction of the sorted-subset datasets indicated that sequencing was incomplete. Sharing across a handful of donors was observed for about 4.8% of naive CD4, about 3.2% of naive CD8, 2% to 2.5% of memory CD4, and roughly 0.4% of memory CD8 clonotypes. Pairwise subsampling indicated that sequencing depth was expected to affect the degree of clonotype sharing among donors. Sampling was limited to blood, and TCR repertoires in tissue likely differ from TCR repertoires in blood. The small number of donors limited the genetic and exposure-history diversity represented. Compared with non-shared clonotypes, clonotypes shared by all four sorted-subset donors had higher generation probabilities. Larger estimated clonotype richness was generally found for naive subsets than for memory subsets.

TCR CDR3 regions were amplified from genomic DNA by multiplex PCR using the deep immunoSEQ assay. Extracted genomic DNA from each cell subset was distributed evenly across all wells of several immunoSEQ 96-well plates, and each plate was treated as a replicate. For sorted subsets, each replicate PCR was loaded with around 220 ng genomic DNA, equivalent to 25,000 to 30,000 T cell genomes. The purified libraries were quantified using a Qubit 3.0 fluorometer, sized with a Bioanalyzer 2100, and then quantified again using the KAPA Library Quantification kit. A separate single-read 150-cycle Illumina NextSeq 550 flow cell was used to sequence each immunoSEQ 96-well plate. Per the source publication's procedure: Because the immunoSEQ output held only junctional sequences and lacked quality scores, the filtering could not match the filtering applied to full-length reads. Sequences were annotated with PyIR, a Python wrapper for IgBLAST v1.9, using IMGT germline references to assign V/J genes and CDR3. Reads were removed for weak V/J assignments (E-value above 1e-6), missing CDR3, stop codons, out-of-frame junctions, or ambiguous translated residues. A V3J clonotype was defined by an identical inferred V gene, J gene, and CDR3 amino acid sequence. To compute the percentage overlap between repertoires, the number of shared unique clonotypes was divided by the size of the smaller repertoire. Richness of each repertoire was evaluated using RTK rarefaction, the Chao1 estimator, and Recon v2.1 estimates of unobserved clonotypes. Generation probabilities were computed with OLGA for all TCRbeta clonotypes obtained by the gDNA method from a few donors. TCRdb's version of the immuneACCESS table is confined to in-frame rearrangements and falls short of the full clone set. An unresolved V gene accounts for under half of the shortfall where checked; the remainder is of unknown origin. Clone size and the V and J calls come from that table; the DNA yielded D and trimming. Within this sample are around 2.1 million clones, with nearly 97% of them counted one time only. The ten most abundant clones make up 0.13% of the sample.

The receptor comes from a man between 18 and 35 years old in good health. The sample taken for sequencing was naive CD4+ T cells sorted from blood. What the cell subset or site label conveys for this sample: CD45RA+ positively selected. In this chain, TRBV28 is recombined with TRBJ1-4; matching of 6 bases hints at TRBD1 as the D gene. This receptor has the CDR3 CASSLIPQGEKLFF. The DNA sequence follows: TGTGCCAGCAGTTTAATTCCGCAGGGGGAAAAACTGTTTTTT.